This TCR beta chain was sequenced for a study of blood T cell repertoires in COVID-19. In the authors' methods: Estimates of nucleated cell counts were drawn from the amplification of reference gene primers. Produced via immunoSEQ multiplex PCR; TCRdb's table is partial and in-frame only. V, J and clone size are those of that table, while D and trimming were read from the DNA. The table has about 130,000 clones, around 89% seen once. The CDR3 extends over 16 amino acids. Trimming stripped 6 bases from V and 5 bases from J, with 17 bases between. The germline V gene encodes CDR1 SNHLY and CDR2 FYNNEI. Sequencing was carried out using peripheral blood. The TCR originated in a man aged 45-60 years with acute or convalescent COVID-19. The chain links TRBV2 to TRBJ1-6; D is ambiguous. In DNA form, the CDR3 reads TGTGCCAGCAGCCGGACTCGAACTTTTAATAATTCACCCCTCCACTTT. This encodes CASSRTRTFNNSPLHF.